The 6 T cell receptor beta chains below were found in one sample sequenced in a study of neurological immune-mediated disorders. TCRdb processed the 5' RACE reads anew with MiXCR; each CDR3 protein has one entry. The table includes fewer than 65,000 distinct CDR3 sequences, about 4.2% detected once. The specimen sequenced was PBMCs. The receptors were gathered from a man aged 50 to 60 with multiple sclerosis.

This clonotype came up many times. The chain joins TRBV28 to TRBJ2-1, with TRBD2 as a possible D gene (6 bases). Germline loops: CDR1 MDHEN, CDR2 SYDVKM. The CDR3 loop spans 20 amino acids. The V end lost 2 bases, the J end lost 0 bases, and 23 bases lay between the germline ends. The CDR3 loop reads CASSLNGGSREASSYNEQFF. CDR3 DNA: TGTGCCAGCAGTTTAAATGGGGGGTCGAGGGAGGCCAGCTCCTACAATGAGCAGTTCTTC.

This clonotype was counted ten times or more. This chain uses TRBV29-1 with TRBJ2-3; 10 nucleotides line up with TRBD2. This CDR3 has 13 residues. Germline V gene data show CDR1 as SQVTM and CDR2 as ANQGSEA. V shed 4 bases and J 4 bases; nucleotides not matched to a gene: 2. CDR3 sequence (DNA): TGCAGCGTTGCCCTAGCGGGGGCAGATACGCAGTATTTT. Protein: CSVALAGADTQYF.

This clonotype was detected ten times or more. This sequence joins TRBV7-9 and TRBJ2-2; TRBD1 or TRBD2 may be the D gene (5 bases each). Germline V gene sequence: CDR1 SEHNR, CDR2 FQNEAQ (reference sequence). This CDR3 comprises 15 residues. The V gene lost 0 bases and the J gene lost 3 bases, with 8 bases spanning the gap. The CDR3 DNA is TGTGCCAGCAGCTTAGCGGGGGTGTACACCGGGGAGCTGTTTTTT. This translates into CASSLAGVYTGELFF.

This clonotype was observed many times. The chain is built from TRBV9 and TRBJ2-7; D might be TRBD2 (6 bases). The germline V gene encodes CDR1 SGDLS and CDR2 YYNGEE. CDR3 length: 13 amino acids. The V gene lost 0 bases and the J gene lost 6 bases, with 10 bases spanning the gap. The CDR3 bases are TGTGCCAGCAGCGTAGATGGAGGGGCCGAGCAGTACTTC. Translated, it gives CASSVDGGAEQYF.

This clonotype was detected only a few times. The rearrangement joins TRBV5-1 to TRBJ1-5; 9 nucleotides align to TRBD1. The CDR3 contains 16 residues. Losses at the gene ends were 0 bases for V and 4 bases for J; bases not matched to a gene: 5. Looked up from germline, CDR1 is SGHRS and CDR2 is YFSETQ. The CDR3 protein is CASSLAGTGTNQPQHF. In DNA, the CDR3 is TGCGCCAGCAGCTTGGCGGGGACAGGGACGAATCAGCCCCAGCATTTT.

There are many counts of this clonotype. V gene TRBV7-6 combines with J gene TRBJ2-5; TRBD1 matches at 9 bases. V was pared by 5 bases and J by 5 bases, with 6 bases of the junction left unmatched. Germline CDR1 is SGHVS and CDR2 is FNYEAQ. This CDR3 comprises 14 residues. The CDR3 sequence: CASSPDRGLETQYF. The CDR3 nucleotides are TGTGCCAGCAGCCCGGACAGGGGCTTGGAGACCCAGTACTTC.